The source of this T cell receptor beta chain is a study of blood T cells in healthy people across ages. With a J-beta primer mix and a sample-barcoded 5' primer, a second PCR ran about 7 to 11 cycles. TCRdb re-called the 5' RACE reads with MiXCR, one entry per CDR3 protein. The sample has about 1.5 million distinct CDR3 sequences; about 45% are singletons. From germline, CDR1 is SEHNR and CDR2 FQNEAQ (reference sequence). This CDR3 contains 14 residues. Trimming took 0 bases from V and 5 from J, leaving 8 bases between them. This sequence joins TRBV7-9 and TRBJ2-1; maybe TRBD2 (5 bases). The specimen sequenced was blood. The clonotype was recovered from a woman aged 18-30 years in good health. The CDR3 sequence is CASSLALSDNEQFF. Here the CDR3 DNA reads TGTGCCAGCAGCTTAGCACTTAGCGACAATGAGCAGTTCTTC.